Below are 17 T cell receptor beta chains sequenced from a single sample in a study of type 1 and type 2 diabetes patients. Genomic DNA was the PCR template. Multiplex PCR with 30 forward and 13 reverse primers amplified the TCR beta CDR3. One entry per CDR3 protein, called by TCRdb with MiXCR from the multiplex PCR reads. The sample shows a few hundred thousand distinct CDR3 sequences, 40% to 50% of them seen only once. Sequencing was done on a sample of peripheral blood mononuclear cells (PBMCs). These receptors were collected from a man aged 18 to 30 with type 2 diabetes.

This chain links TRBV7-6 with TRBJ1-1; TRBD1 matches 7 bases. The V and J ends lost 5 bases and 1 base, in that order; junction bases with no gene match: 4. Germline lookup yields CDR1 SGHVS and CDR2 FNYEAQ. The CDR3 extends over 14 amino acids. The CDR3 loop is CASSRQGPNTEAFF. CDR3 sequence (DNA): TGTGCCAGCAGCCGACAGGGTCCGAACACTGAAGCTTTCTTT.

V is TRBV7-3 and J is TRBJ1-6; D is unresolved. This CDR3 has 13 residues. The germline V and J ends were trimmed by 2 bases and 7 bases, with 6 bases remaining between them. Looked up from germline, CDR1 is SGHTA and CDR2 is FQGTGA. CDR3 loop: CASSLVLNSPLHF. CDR3 nucleotides: TGTGCCAGCAGCTTAGTGCTGAATTCACCCCTCCACTTT.

The genes are TRBV19 and TRBJ1-1, with D uncertain. CDR3 size: 17 residues. V was clipped by 4 bases and J by 0 bases, with 18 bases between them. Germline V gene sequence: CDR1 LNHDA, CDR2 SQIVND (reference sequence). This chain's CDR3 is CASSTWLETNMNTEAFF. The CDR3 DNA reads as TGTGCCAGTAGTACGTGGCTAGAGACAAACATGAACACTGAAGCTTTCTTT.

The V and J genes are TRBV30 and TRBJ1-2; maybe TRBD1 (5 bases). V lost 0 bases to trimming and J lost 7 bases, with 12 bases between them. CDR3 length equals 13 residues. Germline values: CDR1 GTSNPN, CDR2 SVGIG (reference sequence). The CDR3 nucleotides read TGTGCCTGGAGTGTGGCAGGGTTCCGTGGCTACACCTTC. It specifies CAWSVAGFRGYTF. Combining the CDR3 with reference TRBV30 and TRBJ1-2 gives the whole variable domain SQTIHQWPATLVQPVGSPLSLECTVEGTSNPNLYWYRQAAGRGLQLLFYSVGIGQISSEVPQNLSASRPQDRQFILSSKKLLLSDSGFYLCAWSVAGFRGYTFGSGTRLTVV.

The rearrangement uses TRBV20-1 and TRBJ1-3; D remains ambiguous. Between the trimmed V and J ends, which lost 0 bases and 9 bases, there was a span of 15 bases. This CDR3 is built from 14 residues. Germline values: CDR1 DFQATT, CDR2 SNEGSKA (reference sequence). In DNA, the CDR3 is TGCAGTGCTAGAGACCTGGACGGCCGAAGCACCATATATTTT. Amino acids: CSARDLDGRSTIYF.

The CDR3 DNA reads TGTGCCAGCAGTGAAGCTTTGGGCTACACCTTC. Protein product: CASSEALGYTF. This chain connects TRBV2 to TRBJ1-2; no definite D call. Trimming pared 0 bases from V and 8 bases from J, leaving 4 bases between. Germline CDR1 is SNHLY and CDR2 is FYNNEI. The CDR3 is 11 residues long.

The table lists this clonotype with a count of one. The genes are TRBV15 and TRBJ1-6, with 10 bases that match TRBD1. Trimming took 1 base from V and 8 from J; bases not matched to a gene: 2. This CDR3 has 15 residues. Per germline, CDR1 LNHNV and CDR2 YYDKDF (reference sequence). The DNA for the CDR3 is TGTGCCACCAGCAGAGGAGGGACAGGGGATTCACCCCTCCACTTT. This encodes CATSRGGTGDSPLHF.

The chain uses TRBV28 and TRBJ1-2; tentative D call: TRBD1 (6 bases). Trimming pared 8 bases from V and 1 base from J, leaving 11 bases between. This CDR3 is built from 13 residues. The germline gives CDR1 MDHEN, CDR2 SYDVKM. Here the CDR3 DNA reads TGTGCCAGCTTCACAGGGAATAACTATGGCTACACCTTC. Encoded protein: CASFTGNNYGYTF.

V and J are TRBV11-2 and TRBJ2-7; D is perhaps TRBD1 (5 bases). The ends were cut back, 2 bases at V and 3 bases at J, with 11 bases in the middle. Germline V lookup: CDR1 SGHAT, CDR2 FQNNGV. The CDR3 has 14 amino acids. This CDR3 reads CASSLRQGIYEQYF. In DNA, the CDR3 is TGTGCCAGCAGCTTAAGGCAGGGTATCTACGAGCAGTACTTC.

The rearrangement joins TRBV28 to TRBJ2-7; TRBD1 might be the D (7 bases). Germline V gives CDR1 MDHEN, CDR2 SYDVKM. V lost 7 bases and J lost 5, with 21 bases in between. This CDR3 is 15 amino acids long. The CDR3 bases are TGTGCCAGCACCTCCGCGGGTCAGGGGGGCCACGAGCAGTACTTC. Its translation is CASTSAGQGGHEQYF. The full variable domain, in which reference TRBV28 and TRBJ2-7 provide the parts outside the CDR3, is DVKVTQSSRYLVKRTGEKVFLECVQDMDHENMFWYRQDPGLGLRLIYFSYDVKMKEKGDIPEGYSVSREKKERFSLILESASTNQTSMYLCASTSAGQGGHEQYFGPGTRLTVT.

The chain has TRBV2 and TRBJ1-5; 9 nucleotides match TRBD1. From germline, CDR1 is SNHLY and CDR2 FYNNEI. This CDR3 is 15 amino acids long. V shed 5 bases, J shed 2 bases, and the junction held 4 bases outside the gene matches. The CDR3 region has the DNA TGTGCCAGCAGTACGACAGGGGGAGGCAATCAGCCCCAGCATTTT. Translation: CASSTTGGGNQPQHF.

V gene TRBV27 combines with J gene TRBJ2-3; 7 positions agree with TRBD2. CDR3 length: 13 residues. From germline, CDR1 is MNHEY and CDR2 SMNVEV (reference sequence). V dropped 7 bases and J dropped 8; count of bases not matched to a gene: 9. The CDR3 protein is CASKKRETGTQYF. Here the CDR3 DNA reads TGTGCCAGCAAGAAGCGGGAAACGGGTACGCAGTATTTT.

V and J are TRBV6-5 and TRBJ2-7, with 11 bases lining up with TRBD2. The V segment lost 6 bases and the J segment 3 bases; nucleotides outside the gene matches: 4. The CDR3 runs to 14 residues. The germline CDR1 and CDR2 sequences are MNHEY and SVGAGI. CDR3 nucleotides: TGTGCCAGCAGGACTAGCGGGGAGAGCTACGAGCAGTACTTC. Encoded protein: CASRTSGESYEQYF.

This chain connects TRBV2 to TRBJ2-1; D is possibly TRBD1 (5 bases). The ends were cut back, 6 bases at V and 1 base at J, with 16 bases in the middle. CDR3 length equals 16 residues. Germline lookup yields CDR1 SNHLY and CDR2 FYNNEI. CDR3 sequence reads: CASSKGVEISYNEQFF. CDR3 in DNA: TGTGCCAGCAGCAAAGGGGTGGAAATTTCCTACAATGAGCAGTTCTTC.

V usage is TRBV12-3 or TRBV12-4 and J usage is TRBJ2-1; the D call may be TRBD1 or TRBD2 (6 bases each). The CDR3 is made up of 15 amino acids. V was pared by 6 bases and J by 3 bases, with 15 bases between. As DNA, the CDR3 is TGTGCCAGCAGACCCTACAGGGAGGACTACAATGAGCAGTTCTTC. Amino acid sequence: CASRPYREDYNEQFF.

The gene calls are TRBV19 and TRBJ2-7, with a possible D match to TRBD1 (6 bases). The CDR3 extends over 14 amino acids. Trimming removed 2 bases from V and 2 bases from J, with 10 bases in between. CDR1 and CDR2 (germline): LNHDA, SQIVND (reference sequence). CDR3 nucleotide sequence: TGTGCCAGTAGTATACAGGGGCCTCCCTACGAGCAGTACTTC. Residues: CASSIQGPPYEQYF.

The CDR3 coding sequence is TGCAGTGCTAGAGATCTGGCTACCACCCTATCCTACGAGCAGTACTTC. Translating it yields CSARDLATTLSYEQYF. This sequence joins TRBV20-1 and TRBJ2-7; D gene unclear. V dropped 0 bases and J dropped 1 base, with 16 bases sitting between them. Germline CDR1 and CDR2: DFQATT and SNEGSKA (reference sequence). This CDR3 contains 16 residues.